These 15 T cell receptor beta chains were all obtained from the same sample, sequenced in a study of vaccination effects on CD4 cells after COVID-19. Here immunoSEQ multiplex PCR was the method, and the copy in TCRdb shows in-frame clones only, minus some. Of fewer than 35,000 clones listed, around 75% were seen once; the top ten hold 5% to 6.5%. Antigens for these TCRs are unknown. Before any sequencing was done, the ViraFEST assay used viral peptide pools to expand antigen-specific CD4+ T cells. Following culture for around 10 days, CD4+ T cells were isolated. Two-dose BNT162b2 or mRNA-1273 vaccination was given to participants. Specimen: CD4+ T cells from PBMCs cultured with SARS-CoV-2 spike peptides, collected after COVID-19 vaccination. These receptors were obtained from a human donor who received a COVID-19 vaccine. Some clones in this sample may be carry-over from other donors' samples.

The CDR3 sequence: CASSSPGLAGGSEQYF. The CDR3 bases are TGCGCCAGCAGCTCCCCGGGACTAGCGGGAGGGAGTGAGCAGTACTTC. The chain employs TRBV5-1 and TRBJ2-7, with 16 bases matching TRBD2. Germline V lookup: CDR1 SGHRS, CDR2 YFSETQ. With 3 bases clipped from V and 7 bases from J, the junction kept 7 bases outside the gene matches. There are 16 residues in the CDR3.

V and J are TRBV11-1 and TRBJ2-1; 10 bases map to TRBD1. Trimming took 5 bases from V and 7 from J; bases not matched to a gene: 8. CDR1 is SGHAT, CDR2 FQDESV, per germline (reference sequence). CDR3 length: 15 residues. The CDR3 loop reads CASSLTRDRGNEQFF. The CDR3 DNA reads TGTGCCAGCAGCCTAACCCGGGACAGGGGTAATGAGCAGTTCTTC.

The chain has TRBV5-1 and TRBJ1-2; D unclear. CDR3 size: 15 residues. CDR1 and CDR2 (germline): SGHRS, YFSETQ. Trimming removed 2 bases from V and 5 bases from J, with 16 bases in between. This chain's CDR3 is CASSFGRPSGYGYTF. The CDR3 bases are TGCGCCAGCAGCTTTGGGAGGCCCTCGGGATATGGCTACACCTTC.

The chain carries TRBV29-1 and TRBJ2-3; D remains unclear. CDR1 is SQVTM and CDR2 is ANQGSEA in the germline V gene. CDR3 length: 10 residues. Between the trimmed V and J ends, which lost 8 bases and 8 bases, there was a span of 11 bases. CDR3 protein: CSTREGTQYF. CDR3 nucleotides: TGCAGCACCAGAGAAGGTACGCAGTATTTT.

The chain has TRBV7-2 and TRBJ1-5, with D perhaps matching TRBD1 (5 bases). Germline lookup yields CDR1 SGHTA and CDR2 FQGNSA. V lost 2 bases and J 4 bases, leaving 6 bases between the germline ends. The CDR3 sequence is 13 residues long. This CDR3 reads CASSLQGNQPQHF. CDR3 coding DNA: TGTGCCAGCAGCTTACAGGGAAATCAGCCCCAGCATTTT.

The chain employs TRBV5-8 and TRBJ1-2; tentative D call: TRBD1 (5 bases). The V end lost 0 bases, the J end lost 8 bases, and 17 bases lay between the germline ends. Per the germline V gene, CDR1 is SGHTS and CDR2 is YDEGEE. The CDR3 runs 15 residues. CDR3 coding DNA: TGTGCCAGCAGCTTGGTACCCGGGGACTGGCGCGGCTACACCTTC. Amino acids: CASSLVPGDWRGYTF. Full variable domain (outside the CDR3, taken from reference TRBV5-8 and TRBJ1-2): EAGVTQSPTHLIKTRGQQATLRCSPISGHTSVYWYQQALGLGLQFLLWYDEGEERNRGNFPPRFSGRQFPNYSSELNVNALELEDSALYLCASSLVPGDWRGYTFGSGTRLTVV.

This chain's CDR3 is CASSPYMITGELFF. CDR3 DNA sequence: TGCGCCAGCAGCCCATACATGATCACCGGGGAGCTGTTTTTT. The rearrangement joins TRBV5-1 to TRBJ2-2, with D hard to call. Germline CDR1 reads SGHRS; CDR2 reads YFSETQ. V was clipped by 4 bases and J by 4 bases, with 11 bases between them. The CDR3 has 14 amino acids.

V is TRBV11-1 and J is TRBJ1-6; D is possibly TRBD1 (5 bases). Trimming removed 6 bases from V and 6 bases from J, with 12 bases in between. CDR1 is SGHAT and CDR2 is FQDESV in the germline V gene (reference sequence). The CDR3 is made up of 14 amino acids. CDR3 region: CASSYGTVNSPLHF. CDR3 DNA sequence: TGTGCCAGCAGTTACGGGACGGTTAATTCACCCCTCCACTTT.

The chain recombines TRBV6-5 with TRBJ1-5; D is unresolved. The V and J ends lost 5 bases and 5 bases respectively, with 10 bases between them. Per germline, CDR1 MNHEY and CDR2 SVGAGI. CDR3 length equals 13 residues. The CDR3 protein is CASSTEIDQPQHF. The DNA of the CDR3 is TGTGCCAGCAGTACCGAGATCGATCAGCCCCAGCATTTT.

This chain connects TRBV6-5 to TRBJ1-2; D unresolved. Trimming removed 7 bases at V and 4 bases at J, with 7 bases between. There are 11 residues in the CDR3. CDR1 MNHEY and CDR2 SVGAGI come from the germline V gene. The CDR3 protein is CASTPGYGYTF. CDR3 coding DNA: TGTGCCAGCACCCCGGGCTATGGCTACACCTTC.

This chain joins TRBV24-1 and TRBJ1-5; D perhaps matches TRBD1 (5 bases). V gave up 4 bases and J gave up 2 bases, with 14 bases separating them. The germline CDR1 and CDR2 sequences are KGHDR and SFDVKD. The length of the CDR3 is 16 residues. CDR3 bases: TGTGCCACCAGTGAGGCCGGGACCCCGGGCAATCAGCCCCAGCATTTT. Protein sequence: CATSEAGTPGNQPQHF.

This chain links TRBV28 with TRBJ1-4; the D gene is possibly TRBD1 (5 bases). Germline V gene data show CDR1 as MDHEN and CDR2 as SYDVKM. Trimming took off 3 bases at V and 8 bases at J, with 16 bases between the two ends. This CDR3 region has 15 residues. CDR3 sequence: CASSFGGDAKEKLFF. CDR3 nucleotide sequence: TGTGCCAGCAGTTTTGGAGGGGACGCAAAAGAAAAACTGTTTTTT.

The chain recombines TRBV5-1 with TRBJ2-7; D is possibly TRBD1 or TRBD2 (5 bases each). CDR3 length equals 16 residues. V lost 4 bases to trimming and J lost 2 bases, with 19 bases between them. Per germline, CDR1 SGHRS and CDR2 YFSETQ. CDR3: CASSAPGPRSTYEQYV. CDR3 nucleotide sequence: TGCGCCAGCAGCGCGCCGGGACCCAGGTCGACCTACGAGCAGTACGTC.

The CDR3 reads CASSFDRAYNEQFF. The CDR3 nucleotides are TGCGCCAGCAGCTTCGACAGGGCTTACAATGAGCAGTTCTTC. The V and J genes are TRBV5-1 and TRBJ2-1, with TRBD1 matching 7 bases. The germline V gene has CDR1 SGHRS and CDR2 YFSETQ. This CDR3 is 14 amino acids long. V lost 2 bases and J lost 4; bases outside the gene matches: 3.

V is TRBV7-2 and J is TRBJ2-1; 8 nucleotides agree with TRBD2. V lost 0 bases to trimming and J lost 10 bases; unmatched junction nucleotides: 2. The CDR3 contains 13 residues. Germline loops: CDR1 SGHTA, CDR2 FQGNSA. CDR3 coding DNA: TGTGCCAGCAGCTTAGCGGGACTAGTCGAGCAGTTCTTC. This sequence encodes CASSLAGLVEQFF. The variable domain in full, completed from reference TRBV7-2 and TRBJ2-1, reads GAGVSQSPSNKVTEKGKDVELRCDPISGHTALYWYRQSLGQGLEFLIYFQGNSAPDKSGLPSDRFSAERTGGSVSTLTIQRTQQEDSAVYLCASSLAGLVEQFFGPGTRLTVL.